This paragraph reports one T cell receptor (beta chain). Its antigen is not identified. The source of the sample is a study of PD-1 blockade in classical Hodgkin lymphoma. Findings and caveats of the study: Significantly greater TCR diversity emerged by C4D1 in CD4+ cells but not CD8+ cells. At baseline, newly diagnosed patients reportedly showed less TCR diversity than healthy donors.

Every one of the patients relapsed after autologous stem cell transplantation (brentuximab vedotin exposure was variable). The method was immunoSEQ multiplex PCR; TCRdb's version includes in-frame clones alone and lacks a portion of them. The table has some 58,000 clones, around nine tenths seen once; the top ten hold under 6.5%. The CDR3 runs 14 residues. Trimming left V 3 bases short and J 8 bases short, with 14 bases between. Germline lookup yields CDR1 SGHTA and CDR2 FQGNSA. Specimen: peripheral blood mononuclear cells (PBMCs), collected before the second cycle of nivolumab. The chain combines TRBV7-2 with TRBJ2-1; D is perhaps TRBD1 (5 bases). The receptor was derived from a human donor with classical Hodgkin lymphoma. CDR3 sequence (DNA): TGTGCCAGCAGCTTTATAGGGGCGCAGGATGAGCAGTTCTTC. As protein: CASSFIGAQDEQFF.